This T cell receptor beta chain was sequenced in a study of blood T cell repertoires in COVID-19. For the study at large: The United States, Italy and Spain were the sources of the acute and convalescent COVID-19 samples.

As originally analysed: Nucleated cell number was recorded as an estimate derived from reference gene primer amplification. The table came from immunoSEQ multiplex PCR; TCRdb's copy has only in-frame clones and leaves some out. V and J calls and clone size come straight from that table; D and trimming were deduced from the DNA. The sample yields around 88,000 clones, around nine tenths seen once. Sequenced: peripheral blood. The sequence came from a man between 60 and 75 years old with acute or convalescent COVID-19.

CDR3 loop: CASSITGLQLSYGYTF. The CDR3 nucleotides are TGTGCCAGTAGTATCACGGGACTCCAACTTTCCTATGGCTACACCTTC. V is TRBV19 and J is TRBJ1-2; D perhaps matches TRBD1 (5 bases). CDR3 length equals 16 residues. V was trimmed by 3 bases and J by 4 bases, leaving 18 bases between them. CDR1 and CDR2 (germline): LNHDA, SQIVND (reference sequence).